This TCR beta chain comes out of a study of cytomegalovirus exposure and HLA in healthy donors. Study in general: Falling in the Caucasian-associated ancestry cluster were 65% to 90% of approximately 410 genotyped donors.

With respect to this clone: Its target is unknown.

In the PCR, 60 Vbeta and 13 Jbeta primers were used. Repertoires were generated with immunoSEQ multiplex PCR, while TCRdb's copy carries only in-frame clones and drops some. This sample yields 150,000 to 200,000 clones, of which 65% to 80% are seen a single time; approximately 0.99% belongs to the top ten. Unmatched junction bases numbered 2, after V lost 0 bases and J lost 3 bases. The CDR3 contains 14 residues. Germline assignment: CDR1 SQVTM and CDR2 ANQGSEA. Everyone who donated was a healthy bone marrow donor. Study-wide points: Among donors in an Asian-associated ancestry cluster, a later analysis reportedly found fewer N-insertions than the roughly 610-donor mean. Segments of the TCR beta V type were, in most cases, productive about 87% or about 30% of the time in an earlier analysis.

The clonotype comes from a woman in her thirties or forties in good health and CMV-seronegative. The chain has TRBV29-1 and TRBJ2-5; 9 bases are shared with TRBD1. The sequenced material came from PBMCs. Written as DNA, the CDR3 is TGCAGCGTTGAAGACACAGGGGGCGAAGAGACCCAGTACTTC. Translated: CSVEDTGGEETQYF. Full variable domain (missing parts from reference TRBV29-1 and TRBJ2-5): SAVISQKPSRDICQRGTSLTIQCQVDSQVTMMFWYRQQPGQSLTLIATANQGSEATYESGFVIDKFPISRPNLTFSTLTVSNMSPEDSSIYLCSVEDTGGEETQYFGPGTRLLVL.